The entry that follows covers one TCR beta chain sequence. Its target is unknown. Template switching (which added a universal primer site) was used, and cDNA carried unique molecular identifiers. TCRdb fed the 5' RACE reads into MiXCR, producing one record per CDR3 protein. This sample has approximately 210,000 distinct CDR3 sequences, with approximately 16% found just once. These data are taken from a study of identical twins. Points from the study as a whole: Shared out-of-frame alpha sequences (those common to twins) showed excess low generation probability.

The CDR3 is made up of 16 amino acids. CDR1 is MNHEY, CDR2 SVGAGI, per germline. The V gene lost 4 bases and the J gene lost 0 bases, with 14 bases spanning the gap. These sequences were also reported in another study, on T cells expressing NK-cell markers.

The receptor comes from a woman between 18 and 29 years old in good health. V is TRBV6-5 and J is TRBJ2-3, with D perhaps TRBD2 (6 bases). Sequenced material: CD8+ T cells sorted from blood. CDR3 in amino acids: CASSSPLGTSTDTQYF. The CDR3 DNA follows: TGTGCCAGCAGTTCCCCCCTTGGGACTAGCACAGATACGCAGTATTTT.